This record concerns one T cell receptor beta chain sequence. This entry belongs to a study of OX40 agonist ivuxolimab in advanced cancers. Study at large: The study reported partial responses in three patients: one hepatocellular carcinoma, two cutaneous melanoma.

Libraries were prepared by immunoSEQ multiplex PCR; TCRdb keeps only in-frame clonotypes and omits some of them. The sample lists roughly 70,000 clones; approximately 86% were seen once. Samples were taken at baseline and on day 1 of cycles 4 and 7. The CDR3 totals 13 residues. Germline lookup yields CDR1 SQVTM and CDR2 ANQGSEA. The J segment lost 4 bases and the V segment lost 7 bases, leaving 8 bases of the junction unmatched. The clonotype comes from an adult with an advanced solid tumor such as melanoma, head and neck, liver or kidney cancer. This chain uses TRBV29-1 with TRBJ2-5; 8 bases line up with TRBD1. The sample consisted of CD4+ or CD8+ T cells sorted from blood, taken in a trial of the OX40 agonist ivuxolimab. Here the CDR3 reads CSAATGGRETQYF. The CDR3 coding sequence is TGCAGCGCCGCAACAGGGGGGAGAGAGACCCAGTACTTC.